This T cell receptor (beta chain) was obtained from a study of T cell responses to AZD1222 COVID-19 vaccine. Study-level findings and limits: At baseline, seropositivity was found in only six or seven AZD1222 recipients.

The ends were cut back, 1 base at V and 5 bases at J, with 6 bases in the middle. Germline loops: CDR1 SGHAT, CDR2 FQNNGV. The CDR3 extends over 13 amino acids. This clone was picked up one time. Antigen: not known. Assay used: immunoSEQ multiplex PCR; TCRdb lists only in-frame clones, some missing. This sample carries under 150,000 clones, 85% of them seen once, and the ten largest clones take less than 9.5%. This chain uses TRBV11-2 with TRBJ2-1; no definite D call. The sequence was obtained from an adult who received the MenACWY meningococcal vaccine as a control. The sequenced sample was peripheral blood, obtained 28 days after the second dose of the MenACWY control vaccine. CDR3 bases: TGTGCCAGCAGCTTAGGATTGGACAATGAGCAGTTCTTC. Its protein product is CASSLGLDNEQFF.